This is a list of T cell receptor beta chains from one sample in a study of PD-1 blockade in classical Hodgkin lymphoma. TCRdb's copy holds only in-frame clones and misses some; the assay was immunoSEQ multiplex PCR. The repertoire consists of about 21,000 clones, with around 85% occurring once and the leading ten covering approximately 12%. Source: peripheral blood mononuclear cells (PBMCs), taken before the fourth cycle of nivolumab. These TCRs come from a human donor with classical Hodgkin lymphoma. Each CDR3 is given with its conserved first and last residue. D genes are given only for firm matches. Only some rows state a clone size, as once, few, many or a class for expanded clones.

16	-	TRBV27	-	TRBJ1-2	TGTGCCAGCAGTTTAATCTCTTTCGGCGCTCTGAATGGCTACACCTTC	CASSLISFGALNGYTF
16	TRBD2	TRBV19	-	TRBJ2-3	TGTGCCAGTAGTAAGGGACTAAGTTCGAGCACAGATACGCAGTATTTT	CASSKGLSSSTDTQYF
14	-	TRBV19	-	TRBJ1-5	TGTGCCAGTAAAGGGGCAGGGGCCAATCAGCCCCAGCATTTT	CASKGAGANQPQHF
13	-	TRBV19	-	TRBJ1-2	TGTGCCAGTAGTAACCAACAGGGCTTCGGCTACACCTTC	CASSNQQGFGYTF
14	TRBD1	TRBV27	once	TRBJ1-6	TGTGCCAGCAGTGTGGACAGGGTAGGTTCACCCCTCCACTTT	CASSVDRVGSPLHF
15	TRBD2	TRBV30	-	TRBJ2-1	TGTGCCTGGAGTCCGGCTAGCGGGACGTACAATGAGCAGTTCTTC	CAWSPASGTYNEQFF
13	-	TRBV7-6	once	TRBJ1-1	TGTGCCAGCAGCTTAGTCAGGAACACTGAAGCTTTCTTT	CASSLVRNTEAFF
15	TRBD1	TRBV7-9	few	TRBJ2-5	TGTGCCAGCAGCTCCCCCGGACAGGGTGGAAGTGGCCAGTACTTC	CASSSPGQGGSGQYF
13	-	TRBV25-1	-	TRBJ1-4	TGTGCCAGCAAGGGTAGCGGCGATGAAAAACTGTTTTTT	CASKGSGDEKLFF
15	TRBD1	TRBV7-9	few	TRBJ1-2	TGTGCCAGCAGCGATGGGACAGCTTTTAACTATGGCTACACCTTC	CASSDGTAFNYGYTF